A single sample gave rise to the 13 T cell receptor beta chains below, sequenced in a study of blood T cell repertoires in COVID-19. Clones were read by immunoSEQ multiplex PCR, and TCRdb kept only the in-frame ones, dropping some. Here the sample spans almost 200,000 clones, about 76% being singletons. The source material was peripheral blood. The receptors stem from a woman aged 40 to 49 with COVID-19, enrolled during active disease.

CDR3 loop: CASSLGQGVFNEQFF. In DNA form, the CDR3 reads TGCGCCAGCAGCTTGGGACAGGGGGTGTTCAATGAGCAGTTCTTC. The chain combines TRBV5-1 with TRBJ2-1, with TRBD1 identical over 9 bases. The CDR3 extends over 15 amino acids. Germline-derived CDR1 and CDR2 are SGHRS and YFSETQ. Germline trimming cut 0 bases from V and 6 bases from J; bases unmatched to any gene: 4.

This rearrangement joins TRBV27 to TRBJ1-4; a weak D match, TRBD1 (5 bases). Per the germline V gene, CDR1 is MNHEY and CDR2 is SMNVEV (reference sequence). V shed 5 bases and J shed 5 bases, with 21 bases lying between them. The CDR3 runs to 17 residues. As DNA, the CDR3 is TGTGCCAGCAGTCCCCTCTTGGGGGGAGGGAACAATGAAAAACTGTTTTTT. Translation: CASSPLLGGGNNEKLFF.

This chain uses TRBV11-3 with TRBJ2-5; a weak D match, TRBD1 (6 bases). Germline V gene lookup returns CDR1 SGHNT and CDR2 YENEEA. This CDR3 is built from 13 residues. V lost 6 bases, J lost 2 bases, and 10 bases lay in between. The CDR3 is CASSRDTQETQYF. CDR3 nucleotide sequence: TGTGCCAGCAGTCGGGACACTCAAGAGACCCAGTACTTC.

This clone appeared many times. The genes are TRBV27 and TRBJ1-5; 7 nucleotides match TRBD1. Germline trimming cut 5 bases from V and 4 bases from J; bases unmatched to any gene: 14. This CDR3 has 17 residues. CDR1 and CDR2 from the germline V gene are MNHEY and SMNVEV (reference sequence). Here the CDR3 reads CASSPPIQGILNQPQHF. In nucleotides, the CDR3 is TGTGCCAGCAGTCCCCCTATACAGGGGATACTAAATCAGCCCCAGCATTTT.

V usage is TRBV4-3 and J usage is TRBJ1-4, with unresolved D. Trimming pared 0 bases from V and 5 bases from J, leaving 13 bases between. Looked up from germline, CDR1 is LGHNA and CDR2 is YSLEER. The CDR3 loop spans 16 amino acids. This CDR3 is CASSQEAFSRNEKLFF. Written as DNA, the CDR3 is TGCGCCAGCAGCCAAGAGGCTTTCTCACGCAATGAAAAACTGTTTTTT.

The gene calls are TRBV5-1 and TRBJ1-2; the match to TRBD1 covers 8 bases. In germline, CDR1 is SGHRS, CDR2 YFSETQ. V dropped 0 bases and J dropped 4; count of bases not matched to a gene: 11. The CDR3 is 17 residues long. The CDR3 region has the DNA TGCGCCAGCAGCTTGGATTCCGAGACAGGGGCTATCTATGGCTACACCTTC. Translated: CASSLDSETGAIYGYTF.

The gene calls are TRBV7-9 and TRBJ1-4; unclear D gene. Trimming pared 0 bases from V and 2 bases from J, leaving 13 bases between. The CDR3 totals 17 residues. Germline assignment: CDR1 SEHNR and CDR2 FQNEAQ (reference sequence). The CDR3 reads CASSLALGQQTNEKLFF. CDR3 in DNA: TGTGCCAGCAGCTTAGCGCTGGGCCAGCAGACTAATGAAAAACTGTTTTTT.

This clone showed up just once. This sequence joins TRBV29-1 and TRBJ1-4; 7 bases are a match to TRBD1. V lost 4 bases, J lost 5 bases, and 1 base stayed unmatched. The CDR3 runs 12 residues. Germline values: CDR1 SQVTM, CDR2 ANQGSEA. This CDR3 is CSVVQGNEKLFF. DNA of the CDR3: TGCAGCGTTGTACAGGGGAATGAAAAACTGTTTTTT.

The J gene is TRBJ1-3, the V gene TRBV18; D is unclear. Trimming stripped 0 bases from V and 4 bases from J, with 16 bases between. From germline, CDR1 is KGHSH and CDR2 LQKENI. CDR3 length: 17 residues. CDR3 DNA sequence: TGTGCCAGCTCACCACCGGGGAGGCACGTCTGGGGAAACACCATATATTTT. This codes for CASSPPGRHVWGNTIYF.

The V gene is TRBV5-4, the J gene TRBJ2-7; 9 bases line up with TRBD1. V lost 0 bases and J lost 4; bases outside the gene matches: 5. The CDR3 has 15 amino acids. Germline CDR1 reads SGHNT; CDR2 reads YYREEE (reference sequence). CDR3 in DNA: TGTGCCAGCAGCTTGGCCTACGGGACAGGGTACGAGCAGTACTTC. Its translation is CASSLAYGTGYEQYF.

The CDR3 DNA reads TGTGCCATCAGTGGATTAGCGGGAGGGCTCGTGTCCTACAATGAGCAGTTCTTC. Translation gives CAISGLAGGLVSYNEQFF. The gene calls are TRBV10-3 and TRBJ2-1; TRBD2 matches at 11 bases. Germline V CDR1 and CDR2: ENHRY, SYGVKD. This CDR3 has 18 residues. V shed 4 bases, J shed 1 base, and the junction held 9 bases outside the gene matches.

This chain uses TRBV5-1 with TRBJ2-1; 13 nucleotides align to TRBD2. This CDR3 contains 17 residues. Trimming took 4 bases from V and 4 from J; bases not matched to a gene: 8. The V gene's germline CDR1 is SGHRS and CDR2 YFSETQ. The CDR3 sequence is CASSATGTSGVYNEQFF. DNA for the CDR3: TGCGCCAGCAGCGCGACAGGGACTAGCGGGGTATACAATGAGCAGTTCTTC.

The chain has TRBV7-8 and TRBJ2-3; TRBD1 agrees at 11 bases. Trimming at V came to 5 bases and at J to 3 bases, leaving 7 bases not matched to a gene. The CDR3 has 16 amino acids. Germline CDR1 and CDR2: SGHVS and FQNEAQ. The CDR3 reads CASSLRTGGSTDTQYF. The CDR3, as DNA: TGTGCCAGCAGCCTTAGGACAGGGGGCTCTACAGATACGCAGTATTTT.